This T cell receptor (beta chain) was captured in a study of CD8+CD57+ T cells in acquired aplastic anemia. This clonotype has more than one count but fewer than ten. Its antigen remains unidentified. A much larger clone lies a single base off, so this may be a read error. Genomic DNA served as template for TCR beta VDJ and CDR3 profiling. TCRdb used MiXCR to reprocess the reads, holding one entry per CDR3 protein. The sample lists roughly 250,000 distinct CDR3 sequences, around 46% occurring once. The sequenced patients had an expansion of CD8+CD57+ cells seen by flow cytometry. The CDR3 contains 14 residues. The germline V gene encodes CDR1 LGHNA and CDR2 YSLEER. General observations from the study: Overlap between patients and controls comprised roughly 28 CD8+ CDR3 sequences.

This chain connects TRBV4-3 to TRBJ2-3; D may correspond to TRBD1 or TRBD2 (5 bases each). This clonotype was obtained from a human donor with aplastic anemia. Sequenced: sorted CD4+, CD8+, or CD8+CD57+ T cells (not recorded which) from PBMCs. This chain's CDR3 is CASSPERQGDTRYF. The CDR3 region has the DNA TGCGCCAGCAGCCCCGAACGGCAGGGAGATACGCGGTATTTT.